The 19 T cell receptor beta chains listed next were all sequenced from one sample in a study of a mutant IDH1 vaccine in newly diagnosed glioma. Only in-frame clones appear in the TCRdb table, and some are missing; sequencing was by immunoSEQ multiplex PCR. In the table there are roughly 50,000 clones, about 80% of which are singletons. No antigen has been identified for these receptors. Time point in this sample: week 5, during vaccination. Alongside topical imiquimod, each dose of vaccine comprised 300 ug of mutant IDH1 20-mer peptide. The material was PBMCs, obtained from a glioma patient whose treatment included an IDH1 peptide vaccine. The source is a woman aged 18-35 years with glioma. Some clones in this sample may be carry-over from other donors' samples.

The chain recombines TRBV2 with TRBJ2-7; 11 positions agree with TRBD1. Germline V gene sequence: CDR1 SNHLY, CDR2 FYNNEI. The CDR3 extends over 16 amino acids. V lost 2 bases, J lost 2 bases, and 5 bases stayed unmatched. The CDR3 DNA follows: TGTGCCAGCAGTGAAACCGGGACAGGGGGAACCTACGAGCAGTACTTC. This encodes CASSETGTGGTYEQYF.

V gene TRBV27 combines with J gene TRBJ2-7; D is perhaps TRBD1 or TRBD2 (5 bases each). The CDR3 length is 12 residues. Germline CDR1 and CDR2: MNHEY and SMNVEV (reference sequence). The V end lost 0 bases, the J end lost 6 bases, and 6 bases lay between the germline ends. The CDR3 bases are TGTGCCAGCAGTTTATCGAGGGGCGAGCAGTACTTC. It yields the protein CASSLSRGEQYF.

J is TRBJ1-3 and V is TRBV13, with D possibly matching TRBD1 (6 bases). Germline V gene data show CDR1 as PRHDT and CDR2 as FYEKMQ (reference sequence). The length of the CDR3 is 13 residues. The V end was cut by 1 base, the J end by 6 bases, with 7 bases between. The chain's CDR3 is CASSLEGVNTIYF. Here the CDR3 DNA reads TGTGCCAGCAGCTTAGAGGGGGTAAACACCATATATTTT. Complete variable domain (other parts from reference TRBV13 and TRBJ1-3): AAGVIQSPRHLIKEKRETATLKCYPIPRHDTVYWYQQGPGQDPQFLISFYEKMQSDKGSIPDRFSAQQFSDYHSELNMSSLELGDSALYFCASSLEGVNTIYFGEGSWLTVV.

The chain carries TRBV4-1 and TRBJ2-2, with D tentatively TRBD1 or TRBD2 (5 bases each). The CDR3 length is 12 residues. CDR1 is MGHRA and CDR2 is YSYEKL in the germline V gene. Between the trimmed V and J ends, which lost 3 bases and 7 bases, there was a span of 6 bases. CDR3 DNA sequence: TGCGCCAGCAGCCATGGGGGCGGGGAGCTGTTTTTT. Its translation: CASSHGGGELFF.

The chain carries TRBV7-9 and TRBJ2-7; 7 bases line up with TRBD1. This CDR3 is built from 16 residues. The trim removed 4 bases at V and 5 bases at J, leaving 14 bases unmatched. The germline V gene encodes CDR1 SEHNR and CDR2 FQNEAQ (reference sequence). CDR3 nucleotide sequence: TGTGCCAGCAGCTCCCCCCGAGACAGGGACGAGCACGAGCAGTACTTC. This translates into CASSSPRDRDEHEQYF.

The CDR3 spells CAFQGQGEAFF. The CDR3 nucleotides are TGTGCCTTCCAGGGGCAGGGTGAAGCTTTCTTT. The chain combines TRBV30 with TRBJ1-1, with D possibly being TRBD1 (6 bases). V gave up 7 bases and J gave up 7 bases, with 13 bases separating them. In germline, CDR1 is GTSNPN, CDR2 SVGIG (reference sequence). CDR3 length equals 11 residues.

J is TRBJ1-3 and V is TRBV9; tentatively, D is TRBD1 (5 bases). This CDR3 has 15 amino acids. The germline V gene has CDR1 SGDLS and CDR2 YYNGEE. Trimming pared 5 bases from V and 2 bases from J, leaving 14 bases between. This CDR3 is CASSVDSHPGNTIYF. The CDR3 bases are TGTGCCAGCAGTGTCGACAGCCATCCTGGAAACACCATATATTTT.

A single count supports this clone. The CDR3 region is CASSYLGQGREQYF. In DNA, the CDR3 is TGTGCCAGCAGTTACCTGGGACAGGGGCGAGAGCAGTACTTC. The chain combines TRBV6-5 with TRBJ2-7, with TRBD1 identical over 10 bases. CDR1 and CDR2 (germline): MNHEY, SVGAGI. Trimming took 2 bases from V and 7 from J; bases not matched to a gene: 5. CDR3 size: 14 residues.

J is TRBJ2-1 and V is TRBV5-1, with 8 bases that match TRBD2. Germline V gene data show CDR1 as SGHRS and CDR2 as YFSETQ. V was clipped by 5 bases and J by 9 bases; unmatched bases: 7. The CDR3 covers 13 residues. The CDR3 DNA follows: TGCGCCAGCAGTTTGACTAGCGTTAGTGAGCAGTTCTTC. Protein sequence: CASSLTSVSEQFF.

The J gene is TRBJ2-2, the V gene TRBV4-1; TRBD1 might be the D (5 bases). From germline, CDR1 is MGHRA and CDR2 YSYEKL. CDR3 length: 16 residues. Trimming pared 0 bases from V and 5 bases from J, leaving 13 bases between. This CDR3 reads CASSQDGQGRTGELFF. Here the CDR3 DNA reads TGCGCCAGCAGCCAAGATGGTCAGGGCCGGACCGGGGAGCTGTTTTTT.

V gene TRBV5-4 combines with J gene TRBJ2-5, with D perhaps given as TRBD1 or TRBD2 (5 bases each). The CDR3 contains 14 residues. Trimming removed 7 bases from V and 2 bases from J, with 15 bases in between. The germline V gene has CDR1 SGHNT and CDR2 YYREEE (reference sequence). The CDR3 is CASGHEGGQETQYF. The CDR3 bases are TGTGCCAGCGGACATGAGGGTGGACAAGAGACCCAGTACTTC.

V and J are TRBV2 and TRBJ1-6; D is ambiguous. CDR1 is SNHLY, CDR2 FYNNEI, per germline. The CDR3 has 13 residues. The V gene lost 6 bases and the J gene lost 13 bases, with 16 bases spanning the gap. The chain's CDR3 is CASRGRGVAPLHF. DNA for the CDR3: TGTGCCAGCAGAGGGAGAGGCGTAGCGCCCCTCCACTTT.

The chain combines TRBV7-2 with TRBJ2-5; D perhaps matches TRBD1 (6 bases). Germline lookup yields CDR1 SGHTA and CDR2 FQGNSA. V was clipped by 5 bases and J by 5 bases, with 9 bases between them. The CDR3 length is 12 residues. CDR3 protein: CASSTQGETQYF. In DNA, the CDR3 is TGTGCCAGCAGCACCCAGGGGGAGACCCAGTACTTC.

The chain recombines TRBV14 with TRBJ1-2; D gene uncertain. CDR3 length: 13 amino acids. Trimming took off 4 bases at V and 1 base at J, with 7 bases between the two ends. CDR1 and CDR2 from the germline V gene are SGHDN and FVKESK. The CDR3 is CASSPRINYGYTF. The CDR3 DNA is TGTGCCAGCAGCCCCAGGATTAACTATGGCTACACCTTC.

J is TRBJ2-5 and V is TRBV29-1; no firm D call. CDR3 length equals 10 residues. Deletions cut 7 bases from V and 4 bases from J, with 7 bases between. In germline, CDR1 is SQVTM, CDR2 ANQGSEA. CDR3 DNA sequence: TGCAGCGCCGTAGGAGAGACCCAGTACTTC. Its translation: CSAVGETQYF.

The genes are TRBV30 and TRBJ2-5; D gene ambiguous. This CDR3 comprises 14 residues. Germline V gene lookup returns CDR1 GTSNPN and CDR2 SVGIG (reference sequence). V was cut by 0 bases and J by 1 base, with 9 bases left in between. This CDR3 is CAWSVRSVQETQYF. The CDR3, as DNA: TGTGCCTGGAGTGTACGAAGCGTCCAAGAGACCCAGTACTTC.

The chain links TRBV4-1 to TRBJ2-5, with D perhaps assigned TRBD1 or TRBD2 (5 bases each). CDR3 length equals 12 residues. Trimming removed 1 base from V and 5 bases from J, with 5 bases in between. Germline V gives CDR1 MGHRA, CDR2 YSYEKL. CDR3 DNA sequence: TGCGCCAGCAGCCAAGGGGACGAGACCCAGTACTTC. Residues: CASSQGDETQYF.

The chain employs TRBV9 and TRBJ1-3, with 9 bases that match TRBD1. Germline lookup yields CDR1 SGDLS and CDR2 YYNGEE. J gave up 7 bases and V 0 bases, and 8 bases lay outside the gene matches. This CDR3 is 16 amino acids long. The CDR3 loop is CASSVAVAGTGNTIYF. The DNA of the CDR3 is TGTGCCAGCAGCGTAGCGGTTGCCGGGACAGGGAACACCATATATTTT.

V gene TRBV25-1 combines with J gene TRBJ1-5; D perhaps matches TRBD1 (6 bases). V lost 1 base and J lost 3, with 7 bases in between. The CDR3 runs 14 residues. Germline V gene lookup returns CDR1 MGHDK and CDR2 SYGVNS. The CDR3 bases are TGTGCCAGCAGTGAATCAGGGGTCAATCAGCCCCAGCATTTT. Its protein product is CASSESGVNQPQHF.